Listed below are T cell receptor beta chains from one sample, sequenced in a study of cytomegalovirus exposure and HLA in healthy donors. Here immunoSEQ multiplex PCR was the method, and the copy in TCRdb shows in-frame clones only, minus some. The data contain about 86,000 clones, about 70% of them seen just once; the ten biggest clones take up more than 7%. Material: PBMCs. These receptors originate from a man aged 55 to 70 in good health and CMV-seronegative. Both conserved end residues are part of each CDR3. The D gene is left open where the match is weak. The size of a clone is reported for some rows only, either as once, few or many, or as a class for expanded clones.

>.|.|TRBJ1-5|TRBV6-1
CASSEARGYQHF
TGTGCCAGCAGTGAAGCCAGGGGCTACCAGCATTTT
>.|.|TRBJ2-7|TRBV25-1
CASSDSLVNEQYF
TGTGCCAGCAGTGATTCCCTCGTTAACGAGCAGTACTTC
>.|.|TRBJ2-7|TRBV18
CASSPLADLTSHEQYF
TGTGCCAGCTCACCACTAGCGGACCTAACGAGCCACGAGCAGTACTTC
>.|TRBD2|TRBJ2-7|TRBV5-1
CASSLSGSGGPSYEQYF
TGCGCCAGCAGCTTATCTGGTAGCGGGGGACCTTCCTACGAGCAGTACTTC
>few|TRBD1|TRBJ2-7|TRBV6-6
CASRFGQGTYEQYF
TGTGCCAGCAGATTCGGACAGGGGACGTACGAGCAGTACTTC
>.|TRBD2|TRBJ2-5|TRBV11-2
CASSFASGRWQETQYF
TGTGCCAGCAGCTTCGCTAGCGGGAGGTGGCAAGAGACCCAGTACTTC
>.|.|TRBJ1-2|TRBV6-1
CASTPQGYRDYGYTF
TGTGCCAGCACTCCCCAGGGGTACCGGGACTATGGCTACACCTTC
>.|.|TRBJ1-4|TRBV2
CASSDINRATNEKLFF
TGTGCCAGCAGCGACATTAACAGGGCAACTAATGAAAAACTGTTTTTT
>once|.|TRBJ2-5|TRBV6-6
CASRRSRSQETQYF
TGTGCCTCCCGGCGGAGCAGATCTCAAGAGACCCAGTACTTC
>.|.|TRBJ1-6|TRBV6-5
CASSEFRSPLHF
TGTGCCAGCAGTGAATTCCGGTCACCCCTCCACTTT
>few|TRBD1|TRBJ1-4|TRBV29-1
CSAKGGEDEKLFF
TGCAGCGCCAAAGGGGGCGAGGATGAAAAACTGTTTTTT
>.|TRBD1|TRBJ2-7|TRBV10-1
CASSVGTGGREQYF
TGCGCCAGCAGTGTCGGGACAGGGGGCCGAGAGCAGTACTTC
>.|TRBD1|TRBJ1-5|TRBV4-1
CASSQVAGGLSGNQPQHF
TGCGCCAGCAGCCAAGTGGCAGGGGGCTTATCCGGCAATCAGCCCCAGCATTTT
>.|.|TRBJ2-3|TRBV7-9
CASSLGSSLTDTQYF
TGTGCCAGCAGCTTAGGCTCGAGCCTCACAGATACGCAGTATTTT
>once|TRBD1|TRBJ2-6|TRBV5-1
CASSSRQGRTSGANVLTF
TGCGCCAGCAGCTCCAGACAGGGTAGGACGTCCGGGGCCAACGTCCTGACTTTC
>.|.|TRBJ1-1|TRBV7-2
CASSYTPGGTEAFF
TGTGCCAGCAGCTATACTCCGGGTGGGACTGAAGCTTTCTTT
>.|TRBD2|TRBJ2-1|TRBV18
CASSPTLAGGRNEQFF
TGTGCCAGCTCACCTACACTAGCGGGGGGGCGCAATGAGCAGTTCTTC
>once|TRBD1|TRBJ2-1|TRBV29-1
CSEGTGNNEQFF
TGCAGCGAAGGGACAGGGAACAATGAGCAGTTCTTC
>.|.|TRBJ2-7|TRBV10-2
CASSEISPGSYEQYF
TGCGCCAGCAGTGAGATATCCCCAGGGTCCTACGAGCAGTACTTC
>.|TRBD1|TRBJ2-1|TRBV6-1
CASLPGTGTNEQFF
TGTGCCAGCCTTCCCGGGACAGGGACCAATGAGCAGTTCTTC
>.|TRBD2|TRBJ2-1|TRBV2
CASNVGGLAGGPPFF
TGTGCCAGCAATGTAGGGGGACTAGCGGGAGGGCCACCGTTCTTC
>.|.|TRBJ2-2|TRBV19
CAVDTGELFF
TGTGCCGTCGACACCGGGGAGCTGTTTTTT
>.|.|TRBJ2-1|TRBV5-1
CASSFSPADEQFF
TGCGCCAGCAGCTTCTCCCCGGCGGATGAGCAGTTCTTC
>.|.|TRBJ1-1|TRBV5-4
CASQGVKTEAFF
TGTGCCAGCCAGGGCGTGAAGACTGAAGCTTTCTTT
>.|.|TRBJ1-6|TRBV6-5
CASSYGGHNSPLHF
TGTGCCAGCAGTTACGGAGGGCATAATTCACCCCTCCACTTT
>.|.|TRBJ2-7|TRBV6-1
CASTSGGTYEQYF
TGTGCCAGCACTTCAGGGGGGACCTACGAGCAGTACTTC
>once|.|TRBJ2-7|TRBV5-4
CASTVRDGSSYEQYF
TGTGCCAGCACCGTTCGGGACGGGAGCTCCTACGAGCAGTACTTC
>.|TRBD2|TRBJ2-7|TRBV18
CASSPKASGLHEQYF
TGTGCCAGCTCACCAAAAGCTAGCGGGCTCCACGAGCAGTACTTC
>.|.|TRBJ2-5|TRBV5-1
CASSLGGQNQETQYF
TGCGCCAGCAGCTTGGGGGGACAAAACCAAGAGACCCAGTACTTC
>.|.|TRBJ1-3|TRBV2
CASSDLGLGNTIYF
TGTGCCAGCAGTGACTTGGGGCTCGGAAACACCATATATTTT
>.|TRBD1|TRBJ1-4|TRBV5-1
CASSGGTADEKLFF
TGCGCCAGCAGCGGGGGGACAGCGGATGAAAAACTGTTTTTT
>.|.|TRBJ2-7|TRBV6-5
CASSSLDRTYEQYF
TGTGCCAGCAGTTCCCTTGACAGGACCTACGAGCAGTACTTC
>.|.|TRBJ1-2|TRBV5-1
CASSQDSSNYGYTF
TGCGCCAGCAGCCAGGACAGTTCTAACTATGGCTACACCTTC
>.|TRBD1|TRBJ2-7|TRBV12-5
CASAPGGRLYEQYF
TGTGCTAGTGCTCCAGGGGGCCGCCTCTACGAGCAGTACTTC
>.|.|TRBJ2-2|TRBV4-3
CASSQDRLVGARNTGELFF
TGCGCCAGCAGCCAAGATCGGTTGGTAGGGGCACGAAACACCGGGGAGCTGTTTTTT
>.|TRBD1|TRBJ1-1|TRBV6-4
CASSLRQGTEAFF
TGTGCCAGCAGCTTAAGACAGGGCACTGAAGCTTTCTTT
>.|TRBD1|TRBJ2-5|TRBV6-1
CASTLSRQGWETQYF
TGTGCCAGCACCCTCTCCCGACAGGGTTGGGAGACCCAGTACTTC
>.|.|TRBJ1-2|TRBV30
CAWSGTVNYGYTF
TGTGCCTGGAGCGGAACAGTAAACTATGGCTACACCTTC
>.|TRBD2|TRBJ2-5|TRBV5-4
CASSFGGGTQETQYF
TGTGCCAGCAGCTTTGGGGGGGGGACGCAAGAGACCCAGTACTTC
>few|TRBD1|TRBJ2-3|TRBV7-2
CASSLGLNRGADTQYF
TGTGCCAGCAGCCTAGGACTCAACAGGGGGGCAGATACGCAGTATTTT
>.|.|TRBJ2-7|TRBV10-3
CAISEMEGRGYEQYF
TGTGCCATCAGTGAGATGGAGGGGAGAGGCTACGAGCAGTACTTC
>.|TRBD2|TRBJ2-2|TRBV2
CASSEKVAGNTGELFF
TGTGCCAGCAGTGAAAAGGTAGCGGGTAACACCGGGGAGCTGTTTTTT
>few|.|TRBJ1-1|TRBV6-1
CASSEEGQGGTEAFF
TGTGCCAGCAGTGAAGAAGGTCAGGGAGGCACTGAAGCTTTCTTT
>.|TRBD2|TRBJ2-1|TRBV7-2
CASSARTSGGAGNEQFF
TGTGCCAGCAGCGCGCGGACTAGCGGGGGGGCAGGGAATGAGCAGTTCTTC
>.|.|TRBJ2-3|TRBV5-1
CASSLGGKETDTQYF
TGCGCCAGCAGCTTGGGGGGCAAAGAGACAGATACGCAGTATTTT
>.|TRBD1|TRBJ2-7|TRBV2
CATSGTVAYYEQYF
TGTGCCACCTCCGGGACAGTGGCGTACTACGAGCAGTACTTC